The subject of this entry is one TCR beta chain. Its antigen is not identified. The table came from immunoSEQ multiplex PCR; TCRdb's copy has only in-frame clones and leaves some out. Among 49,000 or so clones listed, roughly nine tenths were seen once. The ends were cut back, 6 bases at V and 8 bases at J, with 12 bases in the middle. This CDR3 contains 12 residues. Germline loops: CDR1 SGHRS, CDR2 YFSETQ. This entry is derived from a study of OX40 agonist ivuxolimab in advanced cancers. Study-wide background: The study enrolled dose-escalation patients with hepatocellular carcinoma, melanoma, renal cell or head and neck cancer. Anti-PD-1, anti-PD-L1 or anti-CTLA-4 therapy given earlier was allowed, and over 35% had some. Overall study results and limits: Clonal expansion among partial responders at 0.1-3.0 mg/kg ranked near the lowest. It was not determined which antigens were specifically recognized by the peripheral T cells that had undergone clonal expansion.

The source material was CD4+ or CD8+ T cells sorted from blood, sampled in a trial of the OX40 agonist ivuxolimab. V is TRBV5-1 and J is TRBJ2-1; no clear D. The clonotype comes from an adult with an advanced solid tumor such as melanoma, head and neck, liver or kidney cancer. The CDR3 region is CASKQELHEQFF. For the CDR3, the DNA is TGCGCCAGCAAGCAAGAGTTACATGAGCAGTTCTTC.